This TCR beta chain was sequenced for a study of T cells in Graves' hyperthyroidism and ophthalmopathy. On the study more broadly: Blood was drawn when the patient was first diagnosed and still untreated.

This CDR3 contains 12 residues. Looked up from germline, CDR1 is LNHDA and CDR2 is SQIVND (reference sequence). Losses at the gene ends were 5 bases for V and 6 bases for J; bases not matched to a gene: 4. Absence of ophthalmopathy progression within 18 months defined stable Graves' hyperthyroidism. The study enrolled patients aged 18 to 65 with newly diagnosed hyperthyroidism of under 2 months' duration. Any patient presenting with uncontrolled infection, other autoimmune disease, pregnancy or lactation was left out. Researchers amplified the TCR beta CDR3 regions from RNA transcripts. An initial round of RT-PCR targeting the TCR CDR3 relied on the HTBI primer set. TCRdb analysed the multiplex PCR reads with MiXCR anew, one entry per CDR3 protein. The sample includes about 400,000 distinct CDR3 sequences, approximately 14% of them seen just once.

Sequenced input: blood. V is TRBV19 and J is TRBJ2-7; 7 positions match TRBD2. The receptor's source is a woman under 30 with Graves' hyperthyroidism. The CDR3 here is CASSSTSFEQYF. Here the CDR3 DNA reads TGTGCCAGTAGTTCGACTAGCTTCGAGCAGTACTTC.